This TCR beta chain appears in the sequencing data of a study of blood T cell repertoires in COVID-19. Clones were sequenced by immunoSEQ multiplex PCR, and TCRdb holds only the in-frame ones, with some missing. The table has approximately 190,000 clones, about 80% seen once. The V gene's germline CDR1 is PRHDT and CDR2 FYEKMQ (reference sequence). This CDR3 contains 17 residues. J lost 3 bases, V lost 3 bases, and 8 bases had no gene match. The sequence was collected from a man aged 25-45 years with active or convalescent COVID-19. The chain carries TRBV13 and TRBJ2-4; 10 positions match TRBD2. Specimen: peripheral blood. For the CDR3, the DNA is TGTGCCAGCAGCTTCAGCGGGGGGGCCCCTATCAAAAACATTCAGTACTTC. Translation gives CASSFSGGAPIKNIQYF.